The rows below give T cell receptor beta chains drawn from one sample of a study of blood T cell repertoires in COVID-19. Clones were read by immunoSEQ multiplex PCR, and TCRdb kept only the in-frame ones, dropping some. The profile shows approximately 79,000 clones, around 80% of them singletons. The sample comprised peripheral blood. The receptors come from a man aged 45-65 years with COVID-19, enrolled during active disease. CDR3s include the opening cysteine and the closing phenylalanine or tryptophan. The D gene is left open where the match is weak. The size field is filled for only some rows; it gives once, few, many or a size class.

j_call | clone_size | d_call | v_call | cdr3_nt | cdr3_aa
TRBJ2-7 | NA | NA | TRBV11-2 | TGTGCCAGCAGCTTAGCCGGGAGTTACTACGAGCAGTACTTC | CASSLAGSYYEQYF
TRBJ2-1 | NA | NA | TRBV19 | TGTGCCAGTAGAGCGGACGGCGACAATGAGCAGTTCTTC | CASRADGDNEQFF
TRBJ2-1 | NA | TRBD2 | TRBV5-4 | TGTGCCAGCAGCTTGTCCGGAGCGGGAGTTAATGAGCAGTTCTTC | CASSLSGAGVNEQFF
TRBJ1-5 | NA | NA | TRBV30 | TGTGCCTGGAGTGTACAGAGGGATCAGCCCCAGCATTTT | CAWSVQRDQPQHF
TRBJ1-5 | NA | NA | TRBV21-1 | TGTGCCGTCGGGGGGCTGAGCAATCAGCCCCAGCATTTT | CAVGGLSNQPQHF
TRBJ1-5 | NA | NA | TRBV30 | TGTGCCTGGAGTGTAAGGCAGGGCAATCAGCCCCAGCATTTT | CAWSVRQGNQPQHF
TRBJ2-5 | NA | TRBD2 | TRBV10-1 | TGCGCCAGCAGTGAGGAGGGACTAGCGGGCAACCAAGAGACCCAGTACTTC | CASSEEGLAGNQETQYF
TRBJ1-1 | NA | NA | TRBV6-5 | TGTGCCAGCAGTTACGGGGGGGTTGACACTGAAGCTTTCTTT | CASSYGGVDTEAFF
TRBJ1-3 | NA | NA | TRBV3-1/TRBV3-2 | TGTGCCAGCAGCCAAGATTTGGCGGCCACTGGAAACACCATATATTTT | CASSQDLAATGNTIYF
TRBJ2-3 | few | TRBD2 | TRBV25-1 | TGTGCCAGCGACCGGGAGGGAGATAGCACAGATACGCAGTATTTT | CASDREGDSTDTQYF
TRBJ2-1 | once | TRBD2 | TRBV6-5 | TGTGCCAGCAGTTCGCGCCCCGGGACTACTAATGAGCAGTTCTTC | CASSSRPGTTNEQFF
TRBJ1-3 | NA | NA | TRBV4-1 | TGCGCCAGCAGCCTAGACATCTCTGGAAACACCATATATTTT | CASSLDISGNTIYF
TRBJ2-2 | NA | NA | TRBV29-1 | TGCAGCGTTTTGGGGCTGGGTTCCGGGGAGCTGTTTTTT | CSVLGLGSGELFF
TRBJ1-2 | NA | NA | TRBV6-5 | TGTGCCAGCAGCCGGACAGCTAACTATGGCTACACCTTC | CASSRTANYGYTF
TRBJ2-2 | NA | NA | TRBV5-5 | TGTGCCAGCAGCTTTTCGAGAACTAACACCGGGGAGCTGTTTTTT | CASSFSRTNTGELFF
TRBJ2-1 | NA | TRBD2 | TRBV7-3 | TGTGCCAGCAGCCCGACTAGCGGGACGCTCAATGAGCAGTTCTTC | CASSPTSGTLNEQFF
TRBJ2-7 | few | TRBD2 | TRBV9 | TGTGCCAGCAGCGCGACTAGCGGGAGTGTTTACGAGCAGTACTTC | CASSATSGSVYEQYF
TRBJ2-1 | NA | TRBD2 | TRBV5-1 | TGCGCCAGCAGCTCTACCCTTAGCGGGATCAACAATGAGCAGTTCTTC | CASSSTLSGINNEQFF
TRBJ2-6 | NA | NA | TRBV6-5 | TGTGCCAGCAGCCTTGCTGGGGCCAACGTCCTGACTTTC | CASSLAGANVLTF
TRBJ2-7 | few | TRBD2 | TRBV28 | TGTGCCAGCAGAATGACTAGCGGGAGGGTATACGAGCAGTACTTC | CASRMTSGRVYEQYF
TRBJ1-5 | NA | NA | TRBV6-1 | TGTGCCAGCAGTGAAGGGCAGGGAGGTCAGCCCCAGCATTTT | CASSEGQGGQPQHF
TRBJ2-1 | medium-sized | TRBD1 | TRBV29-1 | TGCAGCGTTGGGTGGACAGGGGAAAATGAGCAGTTCTTC | CSVGWTGENEQFF
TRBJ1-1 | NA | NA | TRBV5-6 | TGTGCCAGCAGCTCGGGGCTGCCCGGGAGAACTGAAGCTTTCTTT | CASSSGLPGRTEAFF
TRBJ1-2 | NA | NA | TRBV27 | TGTGCCAGCAGCCCGGACAGAACGGGGCGAGGGTATGGCTACACCTTC | CASSPDRTGRGYGYTF
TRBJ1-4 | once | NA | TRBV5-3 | TGTGCCAGAAGCGGCCGGGAGGGTGCAACTAATGAAAAACTGTTTTTT | CARSGREGATNEKLFF
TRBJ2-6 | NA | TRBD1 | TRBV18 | TGTGCCAGCTCACCACCGGGGACAGGGGGTTTTGGGGCCAACGTCCTGACTTTC | CASSPPGTGGFGANVLTF
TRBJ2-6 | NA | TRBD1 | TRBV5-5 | TGTGCCAGCAGTCCCCGGGACAGGGATTTATCTGGGGCCAACGTCCTGACTTTC | CASSPRDRDLSGANVLTF
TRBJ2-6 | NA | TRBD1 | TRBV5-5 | TGTGCCAGCAGCTGGACAGGGGGAGGGGCCAACGTCCTGACTTTC | CASSWTGGGANVLTF
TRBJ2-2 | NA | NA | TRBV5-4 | TGTGCCAGCAGCTTGGTGGCAGGGGTTGGGGCCGGGGAGCTGTTTTTT | CASSLVAGVGAGELFF
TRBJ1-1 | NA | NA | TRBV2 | TGTGCCAGCAGGTCCACAGGGAACACTGAAGCTTTCTTT | CASRSTGNTEAFF
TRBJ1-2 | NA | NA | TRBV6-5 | TGTGCCAGCAGTTTAACAGGGAACTATGGCTACACCTTC | CASSLTGNYGYTF
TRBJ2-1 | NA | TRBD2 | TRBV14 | TGTGCCAGCCAAGTAGCGGGAGAAGGCAATGAGCAGTTCTTC | CASQVAGEGNEQFF
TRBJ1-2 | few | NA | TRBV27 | TGTGCCAGCGGAACTGAGCGCCTCTATGGCTACACCTTC | CASGTERLYGYTF
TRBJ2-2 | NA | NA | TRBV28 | TGTGCCAGCAGACCACTTGTCTCAGGGATCGGGGAGCTGTTTTTT | CASRPLVSGIGELFF
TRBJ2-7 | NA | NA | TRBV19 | TGTGCCAGTAGTTTCTCTAGACAGGCGCGCGAGCAGTACTTC | CASSFSRQAREQYF
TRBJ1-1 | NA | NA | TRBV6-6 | TGTGCCAGCGTCAAGAACACTGAAGCTTTCTTT | CASVKNTEAFF
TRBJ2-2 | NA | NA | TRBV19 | TGTGCCAGTAACCATGGGGGCGCCATCACCGGGGAGCTGTTTTTT | CASNHGGAITGELFF
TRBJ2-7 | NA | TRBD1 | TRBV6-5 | TGTGCCAGCAATGCAGGGGGTTACGAGCAGTACTTC | CASNAGGYEQYF
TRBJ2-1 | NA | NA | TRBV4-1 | TGCGCCAGCAGCCACCTCGCCGGAGGAAATGAGCAGTTCTTC | CASSHLAGGNEQFF
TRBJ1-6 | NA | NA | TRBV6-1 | TGTGCCAGCAGTGAATTGGGGCCAGGCAAGTCACCCCTCCACTTT | CASSELGPGKSPLHF
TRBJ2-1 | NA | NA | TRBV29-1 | TGCAGCTTCAGTAGGGGGTTCGGCTCCTACAATGAGCAGTTCTTC | CSFSRGFGSYNEQFF
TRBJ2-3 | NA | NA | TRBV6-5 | TGTGCCAGCAGAGGCGGGTGGATGGATACGCAGTATTTT | CASRGGWMDTQYF
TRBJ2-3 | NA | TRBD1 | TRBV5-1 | TGCGCCAGTCATACAGGGGTTTTAGATACGCAGTATTTT | CASHTGVLDTQYF
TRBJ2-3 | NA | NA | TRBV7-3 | TGTGCCAGCAGCCCAACCCCCCCTGCCACAGGGAGCACAGATACGCAGTATTTT | CASSPTPPATGSTDTQYF
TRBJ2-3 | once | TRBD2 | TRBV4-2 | TGTGCCAGCAGCCAATCCCTGGGGGTAGCGGGTAATACGCAGTATTTT | CASSQSLGVAGNTQYF
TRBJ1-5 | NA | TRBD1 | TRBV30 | TGTGCCTGGAGTGTAACTCGGACAGGGGCAGGTCAGCCCCAGCATTTT | CAWSVTRTGAGQPQHF
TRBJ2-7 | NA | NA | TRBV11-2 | TGTGCCAGCAGCTTAGGGGGGACTGTTTCCTACGAGCAGTACTTC | CASSLGGTVSYEQYF
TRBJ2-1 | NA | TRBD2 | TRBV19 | TGTGCCAGTAGTAAGACTAGCGGGGCCTCCCGCTCCTACAATGAGCAGTTCTTC | CASSKTSGASRSYNEQFF
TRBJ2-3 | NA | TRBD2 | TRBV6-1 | TGTGCCAGCAGTGACCATGCGGGAGGGCAAGATACGCAGTATTTT | CASSDHAGGQDTQYF
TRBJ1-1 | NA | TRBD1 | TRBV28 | TGTGCCAGCAAGGGGTCGGGACAGGGAGACACTGAAGCTTTCTTT | CASKGSGQGDTEAFF
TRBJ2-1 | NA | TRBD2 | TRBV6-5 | TGTGCCAGCAGTTCCCTTAGCGGGAGCTCCTACAATGAGCAGTTCTTC | CASSSLSGSSYNEQFF
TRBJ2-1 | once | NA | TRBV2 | TGTGCCAGCACCCCACAGCAGGGTGCGCACAATGAGCAGTTCTTC | CASTPQQGAHNEQFF
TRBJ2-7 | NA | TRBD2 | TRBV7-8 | TGTGCCAGCAGCTTACGTTCCCGGGCGGGGGGCGAGCAGTACTTC | CASSLRSRAGGEQYF
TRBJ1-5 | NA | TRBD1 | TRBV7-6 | TGTGCCAGCAGCGCCGGGACAGGGGGCGCGGGGCATAGCAATCAGCCCCAGCATTTT | CASSAGTGGAGHSNQPQHF
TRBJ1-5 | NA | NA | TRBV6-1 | TGTGCCAGCAGTGAAGAGGCTGGGGCACAATCAGCCCAGCATTTT | CASSEEAGAQSAQHF